This T cell receptor beta chain was recorded in a study of STAT3 mutations in large granular lymphocyte leukemia (dated by TCRdb to 2018 to 2020). Regarding the complete study: Roughly half of the T-LGLL patients who were sequenced longitudinally carried canonical activating STAT3 mutations. One or more immunosuppressive therapy regimens were given to more than half of T-LGLL patients, and hematologic response was seen in around two fifths of the treated patients. Patients with T-cell large granular lymphocyte leukemia underwent serial deep sequencing of TCRbeta CDR3 and STAT3 to reconstruct clonal hierarchy and dynamics. Eighteen representative T-LGLL cases were selected from an initial cohort of 200 to 250 LGL patients for longitudinal TCRbeta and STAT3 sequencing. As controls within the study, a couple of patients with natural killer LGL leukemia were also sequenced longitudinally. For each patient, sequencing was performed at an average of approximately 4 time points, with a range of 2 to 8 samplings.

An Illumina MiSeq was used to sequence the TCRbeta libraries, yielding an average of approximately 40,000 productive templates per sample. TCRbeta CDR3 libraries were generated with the immunoSEQ assay using multiplex PCR amplification. The study's processing was this. Repertoire diversity was calculated as previously defined, with values near 0 taken to indicate extremely monoclonal samples. The immuneACCESS repertoire file appears here via TCRdb, limited to in-frame rearrangements. These files lack a portion of the clones; in checked studies, under half of the deficit traces to unresolved V genes, and the cause of the others is not known. For V, J and clone size, that table is used; D and trimming come from the DNA. The sample contains about 42,000 clones, around 80% of them found a single time. 0.43% of the sample belongs to the ten largest clones. This clone was seen only once. Its target antigen remains unknown. It has no much larger one-base neighbor in the sample; base qualities were not kept.

DNA was extracted from blood mononuclear cells, and the same DNA was used for both TCR and STAT3 sequencing. Paper-wide results and their limitations: Because codominant clonotypes persisted in some patients, a small but highly pathogenic clone may have been missed. TCR clonotype switching after therapy was observed in about 35% of the 18 patients, and all newly emerging clones were found to be STAT3 wild type. At least one immunodominant TCRbeta clonotype was present in every T-LGLL patient, and multiple immunodominant subclonotypes appeared in about half of the T-LGLL patients. Linking therapy response to changes in TCR clonal burden was complicated by variable intervals between samplings and by differing treatment regimens. Several patients had a dominant TCR clone burden greater than the STAT3 mutant burden, which suggests that the STAT3 mutation arose secondarily within a clone that had already expanded. Because no samples were available when a clone first appeared, clonal expansion was inferred from samplings taken at other points.

The receptor was derived from a human donor with T large granular lymphocyte leukemia. Some clones in this sample may be carry-over from other donors' samples. The source material was PBMCs.

The CDR3 here reads CASSQVGGSRAGANVLTF. The DNA is as follows: TGTGCCAGCAGCCAAGTAGGAGGGAGCAGGGCTGGGGCCAACGTCCTGACTTTC. The chain employs TRBV4-2 and TRBJ2-6; possibly the D gene is TRBD2, per 6 matching bases. The germline V gene provides CDR1 LGHNA and CDR2 YNFKEQ. The junction shows trimming of 1 base on V and 2 bases on J, plus 15 bases between the germline ends. The CDR3 measures 18 amino acids from cysteine to phenylalanine. Only CDR3 DNA remains: 54 bases, in frame from the first base.